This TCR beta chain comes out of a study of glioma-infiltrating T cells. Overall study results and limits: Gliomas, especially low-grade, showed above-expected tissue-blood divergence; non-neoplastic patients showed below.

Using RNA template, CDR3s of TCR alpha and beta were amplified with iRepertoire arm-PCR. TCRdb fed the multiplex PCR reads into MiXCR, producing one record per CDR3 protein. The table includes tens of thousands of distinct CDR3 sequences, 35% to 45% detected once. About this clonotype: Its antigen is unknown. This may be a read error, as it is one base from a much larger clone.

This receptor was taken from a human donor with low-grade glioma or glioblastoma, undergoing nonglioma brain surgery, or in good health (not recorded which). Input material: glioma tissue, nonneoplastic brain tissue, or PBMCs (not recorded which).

The CDR3 is CASAFTRERYNSPLHF. Here the CDR3 DNA reads TGTGCCAGCGCATTTACAAGGGAGAGGTATAATTCACCCCTCCACTTT. The gene calls are TRBV19 and TRBJ1-6, with D hard to call. V dropped 9 bases and J dropped 4 bases, with 19 bases sitting between them. The length of the CDR3 is 16 residues. CDR1 LNHDA and CDR2 SQIVND come from the germline V gene (reference sequence).